The 32 T cell receptor beta chains below were found in one sample sequenced in a study of T cells in Graves' hyperthyroidism and ophthalmopathy. It was RNA transcripts that yielded the amplified TCR beta CDR3 regions. HTBI primers were employed in a first-round RT-PCR of the TCR CDR3. Each CDR3 protein gets one entry after TCRdb re-called the multiplex PCR reads with MiXCR. Seen here are approximately 480,000 distinct CDR3 sequences, roughly 20% observed once, and the top ten hold more than 20%. The sequencing sample was made of blood. These receptors were taken from a man younger than 35 with Graves' hyperthyroidism.

This clonotype showed up many times. The chain links TRBV4-1 to TRBJ1-1; no definite D call. Looked up from germline, CDR1 is MGHRA and CDR2 is YSYEKL. This CDR3 region has 12 residues. V lost 0 bases to trimming and J lost 11 bases, with 10 bases between them. CDR3 sequence (DNA): TGCGCCAGCAGCCAAGAAGGTGGTATGGCTTTCTTT. Protein sequence: CASSQEGGMAFF.

This clonotype was picked up many times. V and J are TRBV6-5 and TRBJ1-1, with a possible D match to TRBD1 (6 bases). Trimming stripped 8 bases from V and 0 bases from J, with 13 bases between. CDR1 is MNHEY, CDR2 SVGAGI, per germline. The CDR3 has 14 residues. The CDR3 region has the DNA TGTGCCAGCGGACGGGACACCGTGAACACTGAAGCTTTCTTT. It codes for CASGRDTVNTEAFF.

In its sample, this clonotype was seen many times. The chain employs TRBV29-1 and TRBJ1-1, with 12 bases identical to TRBD1. Germline CDR1 and CDR2: SQVTM and ANQGSEA. The CDR3 runs 18 residues. After removal of 3 bases from V and 4 bases from J, the junction contained 15 bases not matched to a gene. This chain's CDR3 is CSVEMGQGAREYSTEAFF. In DNA form, the CDR3 reads TGCAGCGTTGAGATGGGACAGGGGGCAAGGGAGTACTCCACTGAAGCTTTCTTT.

This clonotype was counted ten times or more. The chain couples TRBV27 to TRBJ2-7, with unresolved D. Per germline, CDR1 MNHEY and CDR2 SMNVEV (reference sequence). This CDR3 contains 15 residues. Between the trimmed V and J ends, which lost 2 bases and 0 bases, there was a span of 11 bases. The CDR3 bases are TGTGCCAGCAGTTTAGGGCCCCCGCCCTCCTACGAGCAGTACTTC. Translating it yields CASSLGPPPSYEQYF.

The sample holds one count of this clonotype. J is TRBJ1-1 and V is TRBV11-1; perhaps TRBD1 as D (6 bases). V was cut by 10 bases and J by 7 bases, with 13 bases left in between. This CDR3 spans 11 amino acids. Per germline, CDR1 SGHAT and CDR2 FQDESV (reference sequence). In DNA, the CDR3 is TGTGCCACCAGGGGACCGCTTGAAGCTTTCTTT. This gives the protein CATRGPLEAFF.

This clonotype was recorded only once. CDR3 in amino acids: CASSFADRPHGYTF. CDR3 nucleotide sequence: TGTGCCAGCAGTTTTGCGGACAGACCCCATGGCTACACCTTC. The V and J genes are TRBV28 and TRBJ1-2, with D maybe TRBD1 (6 bases). V lost 3 bases and J 6 bases, leaving 14 bases between the germline ends. This CDR3 contains 14 residues. CDR1 and CDR2 (germline): MDHEN, SYDVKM.

This sequence joins TRBV28 and TRBJ1-2; 7 nucleotides align to TRBD1. The germline gives CDR1 MDHEN, CDR2 SYDVKM. The ends lost 3 bases at V and 4 bases at J; junction bases unmatched: 5. CDR3 length: 14 amino acids. The chain's CDR3 is CASSLTRDSYGYTF. CDR3 coding DNA: TGTGCCAGCAGTTTGACTCGGGACAGCTATGGCTACACCTTC.

Ten or more counts support this clonotype. The chain has TRBV6-1 and TRBJ2-7; 9 positions agree with TRBD1. V dropped 7 bases and J dropped 1; count of bases not matched to a gene: 8. CDR1 is MNHNS, CDR2 SASEGT, per germline. The length of the CDR3 is 15 residues. CDR3 sequence (DNA): TGTGCCAGCACTGGGACAGGGATGAGATCCTACGAGCAGTACTTC. It encodes CASTGTGMRSYEQYF.

The chain joins TRBV6-2 or TRBV6-3 to TRBJ1-1; TRBD1 is a possible D gene (5 bases). Germline V CDR1 and CDR2: MNHEY, SVGEGT. V was pared by 8 bases and J by 5 bases, with 12 bases between. This CDR3 comprises 12 residues. The CDR3 sequence is CASRYGGTEAFF. The CDR3 bases are TGTGCCAGCCGCTACGGGGGGACTGAAGCTTTCTTT.

The gene calls are TRBV19 and TRBJ1-2; TRBD1 might be the D (6 bases). V was pared by 2 bases and J by 2 bases, with 15 bases between. This CDR3 has 16 amino acids. The germline CDR1 and CDR2 sequences are LNHDA and SQIVND (reference sequence). CDR3 in amino acids: CASSISTTGTNYGYTF. Written as DNA, the CDR3 is TGTGCCAGTAGTATATCCACCACAGGGACCAACTATGGCTACACCTTC.

As for this clonotype: The junction does not match germline at one end; this may be a read error. This sequence joins TRBV24-1 and TRBJ2-5; D call uncertain. This CDR3 region has 12 residues. Per germline, CDR1 KGHDR and CDR2 SFDVKD. CDR3 sequence (DNA): TGTGCCACCAGTGATTTACAAGAGACCCGGTACTTC. This encodes CATSDLQETRYF.

There are many counts of this clonotype. The chain carries TRBV7-2 and TRBJ1-3; D is uncertain. V lost 0 bases to trimming and J lost 0 bases, with 9 bases between them. The CDR3 contains 16 residues. Germline CDR1 is SGHTA and CDR2 is FQGNSA. This chain's CDR3 is CASSLAQANSGNTIYF. CDR3 DNA: TGTGCCAGCAGCTTAGCGCAAGCCAACTCTGGAAACACCATATATTTT.

This clonotype has a handful of counts. This chain uses TRBV11-2 with TRBJ1-5, with 11 bases fitting TRBD1. Per the germline V gene, CDR1 is SGHAT and CDR2 is FQNNGV. This CDR3 has 16 amino acids. The junction had 10 bases not matched to a gene; V was cut back by 5 bases and J by 7 bases. This chain's CDR3 is CASSTQIRTGGQPQHF. Written as DNA, the CDR3 is TGTGCCAGCAGCACTCAAATTAGGACAGGGGGCCAGCCCCAGCATTTT.

The chain links TRBV28 to TRBJ2-6; TRBD1 is a possible D gene (6 bases). The V and J ends lost 5 bases and 1 base respectively, with 9 bases between them. This CDR3 is built from 15 residues. Germline CDR1 reads MDHEN; CDR2 reads SYDVKM. The CDR3 DNA sequence: TGTGCCAGCAGTAAAGGGGGTTCTGGGGCCAACGTCCTGACTTTC. This gives the protein CASSKGGSGANVLTF.

This clonotype was counted ten times or more. The chain joins TRBV4-1 to TRBJ2-7; 7 nucleotides agree with TRBD1. CDR3 length: 13 amino acids. Germline values: CDR1 MGHRA, CDR2 YSYEKL. V shed 4 bases, J shed 3 bases, and the junction held 3 bases outside the gene matches. CDR3 sequence (DNA): TGCGCCAGCAGCCGAGGACAGGACTACGAGCAGTACTTC. This gives the protein CASSRGQDYEQYF.

The chain is built from TRBV6-5 and TRBJ1-2; 9 bases align to TRBD1. Germline V gene data show CDR1 as MNHEY and CDR2 as SVGAGI. With V trimmed by 2 bases and J by 5 bases, 12 bases remained unmatched. The CDR3 totals 17 residues. CDR3 nucleotide sequence: TGTGCCAGCAGTTACCTTACCGGGACAGGGAAAGGGTATGGCTACACCTTC. It translates to CASSYLTGTGKGYGYTF.

This chain links TRBV20-1 with TRBJ2-7; 12 bases agree with TRBD1. The CDR3 loop spans 18 amino acids. V shed 4 bases and J 3 bases; nucleotides not matched to a gene: 16. CDR1 is DFQATT and CDR2 is SNEGSKA in the germline V gene (reference sequence). The CDR3 is CSATNTGTGGSVRYEQYF. The CDR3 DNA is TGCAGTGCTACGAACACCGGGACAGGGGGCTCTGTTCGCTACGAGCAGTACTTC.

The sample holds many counts of this clonotype. The gene calls are TRBV27 and TRBJ1-2, with D perhaps TRBD1 (6 bases). V was trimmed by 4 bases and J by 8 bases, leaving 17 bases between them. The CDR3 sequence is 14 residues long. The germline gives CDR1 MNHEY, CDR2 SMNVEV (reference sequence). The CDR3 DNA follows: TGTGCCAGCAGTTCGTTAGGAACAGGGTACGGCTACACCTTC. Its translation: CASSSLGTGYGYTF.

There are many counts of this clonotype. The rearrangement joins TRBV6-2 or TRBV6-3 to TRBJ1-1; tentative D call: TRBD1 (6 bases). V lost 4 bases, J lost 0 bases, and 24 bases lay in between. The CDR3 contains 19 residues. CDR1 and CDR2 (germline): MNHEY, SVGEGT. CDR3 protein: CASSSRPTTGGSMNTEAFF. The CDR3 DNA sequence: TGTGCCAGCAGTTCTCGACCCACGACAGGTGGAAGCATGAACACTGAAGCTTTCTTT.

The table lists this clonotype with many counts. The V call is TRBV5-1, the J call TRBJ1-1; D remains unclear. CDR1 and CDR2 (germline): SGHRS, YFSETQ. The CDR3 sequence is 15 residues long. V lost 4 bases, J lost 0 bases, and 13 bases lay in between. CDR3 protein: CASSLDGGLNTEAFF. Here the CDR3 DNA reads TGCGCCAGCAGCCTGGATGGCGGATTGAACACTGAAGCTTTCTTT.

The chain combines TRBV30 with TRBJ1-5; D is ambiguous. The CDR3 runs 13 residues. CDR1 is GTSNPN and CDR2 is SVGIG in the germline V gene (reference sequence). Deletions cut 2 bases from V and 3 bases from J, with 8 bases between. The DNA of the CDR3 is TGTGCCTGGAGTTTTCCGTACAATCAGCCCCAGCATTTT. This codes for CAWSFPYNQPQHF.

This clonotype was counted ten times or more. The chain carries TRBV6-5 and TRBJ2-7, with D perhaps TRBD2 (6 bases). Trimming took off 7 bases at V and 5 bases at J, with 21 bases between the two ends. Germline V gene data show CDR1 as MNHEY and CDR2 as SVGAGI. The CDR3 contains 15 residues. Written as DNA, the CDR3 is TGTGCCAGCAACGGGGTGCGGGACGGGCAGAACGAGCAGTACTTC. Protein product: CASNGVRDGQNEQYF.

J is TRBJ2-7 and V is TRBV11-1, with 10 bases matching TRBD1. J lost 5 bases, V lost 5 bases, and 18 bases had no gene match. Germline V gene lookup returns CDR1 SGHAT and CDR2 FQDESV (reference sequence). The CDR3 loop spans 18 amino acids. The CDR3: CASSTRKGTGDISHEQYF. The CDR3 coding sequence is TGTGCCAGCAGCACTCGAAAGGGGACAGGGGACATCAGCCACGAGCAGTACTTC.

This clonotype was recorded at least ten times. This chain joins TRBV28 and TRBJ2-7; the match to TRBD2 covers 11 bases. There are 17 residues in the CDR3. Germline CDR1 is MDHEN and CDR2 is SYDVKM. V lost 5 bases, J lost 0 bases, and 9 bases stayed unmatched. CDR3 coding DNA: TGTGCCAGCAGTCCCGACCTTACTAGCGGGAGCTCCTACGAGCAGTACTTC. It encodes CASSPDLTSGSSYEQYF.

This clonotype came up many times. J is TRBJ2-7 and V is TRBV20-1; D is possibly TRBD1 (5 bases). Germline V lookup: CDR1 DFQATT, CDR2 SNEGSKA (reference sequence). The ends were cut back, 0 bases at V and 2 bases at J, with 14 bases in the middle. The length of the CDR3 is 15 residues. CDR3 sequence reads: CSARDFGQGTYEQYF. Here the CDR3 DNA reads TGCAGTGCTAGAGATTTTGGGCAGGGCACCTACGAGCAGTACTTC.

Many counts were recorded for this clonotype. J is TRBJ2-7 and V is TRBV2; the match to TRBD2 covers 11 bases. This CDR3 contains 13 residues. V was clipped by 7 bases and J by 3 bases; unmatched bases: 2. Germline V CDR1 and CDR2: SNHLY, FYNNEI. Here the CDR3 DNA reads TGTGCCAGCACTGGGACTAGCGGCTACGAGCAGTACTTC. Encoded protein: CASTGTSGYEQYF.

This clonotype was detected once. The chain recombines TRBV6-2 or TRBV6-3 with TRBJ2-2, with 10 bases fitting TRBD1. The CDR3 has 19 residues. CDR1 MNHEY and CDR2 SVGEGT come from the germline V gene. V was clipped by 5 bases and J by 4 bases; unmatched bases: 16. The CDR3 sequence is CASSPSSAGQGPGTGELFF. The CDR3 nucleotides are TGTGCCAGCAGTCCGTCCTCCGCGGGACAGGGGCCGGGCACCGGGGAGCTGTTTTTT.

This chain uses TRBV12-3 or TRBV12-4 with TRBJ2-7; a possible D gene is TRBD1 (6 bases). The V end was cut by 7 bases, the J end by 5 bases, with 18 bases between. This CDR3 is 14 amino acids long. Here the CDR3 DNA reads TGTGCCAGCACCCATGTAGGGGGTCGGGACGAGCAGTACTTC. This sequence encodes CASTHVGGRDEQYF.

This chain connects TRBV6-5 to TRBJ1-1; D gene uncertain. The CDR3 is 16 amino acids. The germline V gene encodes CDR1 MNHEY and CDR2 SVGAGI. Trimming shortened V by 0 bases and J by 2 bases, and 13 bases separated the two germline ends. CDR3 sequence: CASSYSFVAGNTEAFF. CDR3 bases: TGTGCCAGCAGTTACTCGTTTGTGGCAGGAAACACTGAAGCTTTCTTT.

This clonotype was counted a few times. The rearrangement joins TRBV20-1 to TRBJ2-7; 9 bases map to TRBD1. The trim removed 0 bases at V and 2 bases at J, leaving 5 bases unmatched. The V gene's germline CDR1 is DFQATT and CDR2 SNEGSKA (reference sequence). This CDR3 comprises 15 residues. The chain's CDR3 is CSARDSGQGTYEQYF. The CDR3 DNA reads TGCAGTGCTAGAGACTCGGGACAGGGTACCTACGAGCAGTACTTC.

This clonotype was detected ten times or more. CDR3 nucleotide sequence: TGTGCCAGCAGTCGCAGGGGGCAGGGCACCGGGGAGCTGTTTTTT. Translated: CASSRRGQGTGELFF. This chain joins TRBV12-3 or TRBV12-4 and TRBJ2-2, with 8 bases lining up with TRBD1. The V and J ends lost 5 bases and 4 bases, in that order; junction bases with no gene match: 6. The CDR3 length is 15 residues.

This clonotype has at least ten counts. This chain uses TRBV7-9 with TRBJ1-1; D may be TRBD1 (5 bases). This CDR3 comprises 15 residues. V lost 1 base, J lost 4 bases, and 13 bases lay in between. In germline, CDR1 is SEHNR, CDR2 FQNEAQ (reference sequence). The CDR3 is CASSLGLAGGTEAFF. DNA of the CDR3: TGTGCCAGCAGCTTAGGGTTAGCCGGGGGCACTGAAGCTTTCTTT.